This T cell receptor (beta chain) was sequenced in a study of T cell changes during pregnancy in multiple sclerosis. Generated by immunoSEQ multiplex PCR, the TCRdb table keeps only in-frame clones and is missing some. The sample shows tens of thousands of clones, around nine tenths of them seen only once. This clone was seen a single time. The CDR3 has 15 amino acids. Germline CDR1 MRHNA, CDR2 SNTAGT. Trimming pared 2 bases from V and 5 bases from J, leaving 15 bases between. The sample consisted of peripheral blood, taken in the third trimester of pregnancy. The clonotype was recovered from a female donor in good health, enrolled as a control in a pregnancy study. The chain uses TRBV6-4 and TRBJ1-2; weak D call: TRBD1 (5 bases). The CDR3 spells CASSDNAGSGYGYTF. Written as DNA, the CDR3 is TGTGCCAGCAGTGACAACGCAGGGTCCGGATATGGCTACACCTTC.